These T cell receptor beta chains were read from a single sample in a study of Ad26.COV2.S vaccination and SARS-CoV-2 variants. TCRdb's copy holds only in-frame clones and misses some; the assay was immunoSEQ multiplex PCR. The table includes 350,000 to 450,000 clones, under 95% detected once. The source material was peripheral blood, sampled after recovery from COVID-19. The receptors stem from a human donor who had recovered from COVID-19. Each CDR3 is given with its conserved first and last residue.

v_call: TRBV15; cdr3_aa: CATSRDGGLAESTDTQYF
v_call: TRBV19; cdr3_aa: CASSIEGSSYNSPLHF
v_call: TRBV2; cdr3_aa: CASSRRSPPEAFF
v_call: TRBV7-9; cdr3_aa: CASSGPRRGGTDTQYF
v_call: TRBV6-5; cdr3_aa: CASSRGQGDTGELFF
v_call: TRBV18; cdr3_aa: CASSPLRGTYNEQFF
v_call: TRBV19; cdr3_aa: CASSGTGVEPQHF
v_call: TRBV2; cdr3_aa: CASSRTANLAGGETQYF
v_call: TRBV9; cdr3_aa: CASSWASGGVQGTDTQYF
v_call: TRBV9; cdr3_aa: CASSPEKGSFEQFF
v_call: TRBV27; cdr3_aa: CASRRTGSNNEQFF
v_call: TRBV27; cdr3_aa: CASSLASSYNEQFF
v_call: TRBV9; cdr3_aa: CASSVAGTSGNNEQFF
v_call: TRBV4-3; cdr3_aa: CASSQDIILARETQYF
v_call: TRBV6-2/TRBV6-3; cdr3_aa: CASSLRGFQGYGYTF
v_call: TRBV6-1; cdr3_aa: CASSPRTGVETQYF
v_call: TRBV7-9; cdr3_aa: CASSSRDSNQPQHF
v_call: TRBV4-1; cdr3_aa: CASSRGLDYGELFF
v_call: TRBV27; cdr3_aa: CASSLGEKLFF
v_call: TRBV5-1; cdr3_aa: CASSPGHLPEAFF
v_call: TRBV27; cdr3_aa: CASRPTGPRGNEQFF
v_call: TRBV5-1; cdr3_aa: CASSLAGLAHEQFF
v_call: TRBV7-8; cdr3_aa: CAASPGAGGVLTDTQYF
v_call: TRBV25-1; cdr3_aa: CASSEYGARGNTEAFF
v_call: TRBV3-1/TRBV3-2; cdr3_aa: CASSQVFRNTGELFF
v_call: TRBV6-6; cdr3_aa: CASGPGSYNEQFF
v_call: TRBV5-1; cdr3_aa: CASSHNRETDTQYF
v_call: TRBV24-1; cdr3_aa: CATSDLDINEKLFF
v_call: TRBV5-1; cdr3_aa: CASSLTSGGVDTQYF
v_call: TRBV7-9; cdr3_aa: CASSLTIYGYTF
v_call: TRBV3-1/TRBV3-2; cdr3_aa: CASSPRSRGSSYNEQFF
v_call: TRBV5-1; cdr3_aa: CASDRGPEAFF
v_call: TRBV6-1; cdr3_aa: CASSDYEQYF
v_call: TRBV18; cdr3_aa: CASRGEETQYF
v_call: TRBV10-3; cdr3_aa: CAISKETTGEKAFF
v_call: TRBV3-1/TRBV3-2; cdr3_aa: CASSHHNTEAFF
v_call: TRBV6-2/TRBV6-3; cdr3_aa: CASSYGDRGVQPQHF